This T cell receptor (beta chain) originates from a study of CD8 T cells in ankylosing spondylitis. This clonotype was found a few times. Antigen: not known. Scientists made TCR beta libraries using quantitative 5'-RACE with molecular barcodes. Using its own MiXCR run on the 5' RACE reads, TCRdb lists one record per CDR3 protein. Of a few hundred thousand distinct CDR3 sequences listed, about 17% are singletons. Study-level findings and limits: Disease-linked clones bore a CD8+ phenotype, appearing relatively rarely in peripheral blood. Roughly eight highly homologous variants made up a TCR beta motif that seemed to typify ankylosing spondylitis blood.

The CDR3 is 14 amino acids. Trimming removed 0 bases at V and 6 bases at J, with 11 bases between. Germline CDR1 and CDR2: LGHNA and YSLEER. J is TRBJ1-2 and V is TRBV4-3; D is unclear. The sequence came from a male donor with ankylosing spondylitis. The sample comprised blood, either unsorted or a sorted T cell fraction (not recorded which). The CDR3 DNA is TGCGCCAGCAGCCAAGATTCTCCCGGGGATGGCTACACCTTC. It encodes CASSQDSPGDGYTF.